The 23 T cell receptor beta chains reported below all come from one sample, sequenced in a study of blood T cell repertoires in COVID-19. Measured with immunoSEQ multiplex PCR; TCRdb has only the in-frame clones, and not every one. The data show about 480,000 clones, with around 88% seen just once and over 10% held by the top ten. Sequencing was carried out using peripheral blood. These TCRs come from a woman between 45 and 65 years old with COVID-19, enrolled during active disease.

This chain uses TRBV11-3 with TRBJ1-1; TRBD1 agrees at 8 bases. CDR1 and CDR2 from the germline V gene are SGHNT and YENEEA. The CDR3 is made up of 16 amino acids. J gave up 3 bases and V 1 base, and 7 bases lay outside the gene matches. The CDR3 here is CASSLGAAGGYTEAFF. CDR3 nucleotides: TGTGCCAGCAGCTTAGGAGCGGCAGGGGGCTACACTGAAGCTTTCTTT.

As for this clone: The sample holds other DNA sequences that translate to the same CDR3. The gene calls are TRBV9 and TRBJ2-2; D possibly corresponds to TRBD1 (6 bases). The ends were cut back, 4 bases at V and 5 bases at J, with 9 bases in the middle. Germline V gene sequence: CDR1 SGDLS, CDR2 YYNGEE. The CDR3 has 13 residues. In DNA form, the CDR3 reads TGTGCCAGCAGCCTTACAGGGACCGGGGAGCTGTTTTTT. It yields the protein CASSLTGTGELFF.

The chain combines TRBV19 with TRBJ1-2; 7 positions agree with TRBD1. With 6 bases clipped from V and 5 bases from J, the junction kept 12 bases outside the gene matches. The CDR3 runs 15 residues. Germline V gene sequence: CDR1 LNHDA, CDR2 SQIVND (reference sequence). CDR3 DNA sequence: TGTGCCAGTAGCCCGGGACAGCTCTGGGAATATGGCTACACCTTC. Amino acids: CASSPGQLWEYGYTF.

V is TRBV27 and J is TRBJ1-1, with D unresolved. With 3 bases removed from V and 6 bases from J, the gap between germline ends came to 17 bases. CDR1 and CDR2 (germline): MNHEY, SMNVEV (reference sequence). This CDR3 is 15 amino acids long. DNA of the CDR3: TGTGCCAGCAGTTTTTACCCGGGTGGTGTCGCTGAAGCTTTCTTT. This encodes CASSFYPGGVAEAFF.

The chain couples TRBV5-5 to TRBJ1-2; unclear D gene. V lost 2 bases and J lost 4, with 12 bases in between. CDR1 and CDR2 from the germline V gene are SGHKS and YYEKEE (reference sequence). The CDR3 loop spans 14 amino acids. CDR3 loop: CASSLGGSFYGYTF. Written as DNA, the CDR3 is TGTGCCAGCAGCTTAGGAGGATCTTTCTATGGCTACACCTTC. Drawing the rest from reference TRBV5-5 and TRBJ1-2, the complete variable domain is DAGVTQSPTHLIKTRGQQVTLRCSPISGHKSVSWYQQVLGQGPQFIFQYYEKEERGRGNFPDRFSARQFPNYSSELNVNALLLGDSALYLCASSLGGSFYGYTFGSGTRLTVV.

This chain connects TRBV5-1 to TRBJ2-3; 7 bases are shared with TRBD1. Germline V CDR1 and CDR2: SGHRS, YFSETQ. The V and J ends lost 6 bases and 0 bases, in that order; junction bases with no gene match: 4. There are 14 residues in the CDR3. The CDR3 region is CASKEGASTDTQYF. As DNA, the CDR3 is TGCGCCAGCAAAGAGGGGGCTAGCACAGATACGCAGTATTTT.

The chain joins TRBV5-1 to TRBJ2-1; weak D call: TRBD2 (5 bases). The CDR3 totals 14 residues. The germline V gene encodes CDR1 SGHRS and CDR2 YFSETQ. The V and J ends lost 1 base and 8 bases respectively, with 13 bases between them. DNA of the CDR3: TGCGCCAGCAGCTTGAAAGTAGCGAGGGATGAGCAGTTCTTC. It translates to CASSLKVARDEQFF. Full variable domain (rest looked up from reference TRBV5-1 and TRBJ2-1): KAGVTQTPRYLIKTRGQQVTLSCSPISGHRSVSWYQQTPGQGLQFLFEYFSETQRNKGNFPGRFSGRQFSNSRSEMNVSTLELGDSALYLCASSLKVARDEQFFGPGTRLTVL.

This clone is a singleton in its sample. The chain couples TRBV11-1 to TRBJ2-7; D is uncertain. V dropped 1 base and J dropped 1 base, with 8 bases sitting between them. CDR1 and CDR2 from the germline V gene are SGHAT and FQDESV (reference sequence). The CDR3 consists of 14 residues. In DNA, the CDR3 is TGTGCCAGCAGCTTAGTTGGCAGTTCCTACGAGCAGTACTTC. It codes for CASSLVGSSYEQYF.

This rearrangement joins TRBV27 to TRBJ2-7; 9 bases agree with TRBD1. Germline V gene lookup returns CDR1 MNHEY and CDR2 SMNVEV (reference sequence). The CDR3 extends over 15 amino acids. J gave up 1 base and V 4 bases, and 5 bases lay outside the gene matches. Written as DNA, the CDR3 is TGTGCCAGCAGTTCCCCACAGGGGGCTTCCTACGAGCAGTACTTC. Its protein product is CASSSPQGASYEQYF.

The chain is built from TRBV27 and TRBJ1-6; TRBD1 agrees at 9 bases. The CDR3 sequence is 17 residues long. V was pared by 6 bases and J by 4 bases, with 10 bases of the junction left unmatched. CDR1 and CDR2 from the germline V gene are MNHEY and SMNVEV (reference sequence). Here the CDR3 reads CASRRTGGPEYNSPLHF. The CDR3 bases are TGTGCCAGCAGGAGAACAGGGGGCCCTGAATATAATTCACCCCTCCACTTT.

The V and J genes are TRBV4-1 and TRBJ1-1; D not resolved. Trimming took off 4 bases at V and 0 bases at J, with 15 bases between the two ends. The CDR3 is 16 residues long. Germline V CDR1 and CDR2: MGHRA, YSYEKL. Here the CDR3 DNA reads TGCGCCAGCAGCCGAGGGCAGACCACGATGAACACTGAAGCTTTCTTT. This sequence encodes CASSRGQTTMNTEAFF.

In this sample, this clone turned up a few times. DNA for the CDR3: TGTGCCAGCAGCTTACGACAGGGTTGGAATCAGCCCCAGCATTTT. Encoded protein: CASSLRQGWNQPQHF. This sequence joins TRBV6-5 and TRBJ1-5; TRBD1 agrees at 7 bases. The V gene end was trimmed by 6 bases and the J gene end by 4 bases; junction bases not matched to a gene: 9. Germline-derived CDR1 and CDR2 are MNHEY and SVGAGI. The CDR3 sequence is 15 residues long.

The chain joins TRBV6-2 or TRBV6-3 to TRBJ1-5, with D perhaps matching TRBD1 (5 bases). CDR1 and CDR2 from the germline V gene are MNHEY and SVGEGT. The CDR3 has 16 amino acids. Trimming stripped 4 bases from V and 3 bases from J, with 16 bases between. CDR3 DNA: TGTGCCAGCAGTTGGGAGGGACCCTACCTCAATCAGCCCCAGCATTTT. Its translation is CASSWEGPYLNQPQHF.

The gene calls are TRBV4-1 and TRBJ1-4; D is unclear. V shed 4 bases and J shed 5 bases, with 14 bases lying between them. The CDR3 has 15 amino acids. Per the germline V gene, CDR1 is MGHRA and CDR2 is YSYEKL. CDR3 DNA: TGCGCCAGCAGCCCTGCCCACAGCCAGAATGAAAAACTGTTTTTT. This codes for CASSPAHSQNEKLFF.

The chain is built from TRBV4-1 and TRBJ2-2; perhaps TRBD2 as D (6 bases). The CDR3 spans 15 residues. V was pared by 4 bases and J by 1 base, with 10 bases between. The germline V gene has CDR1 MGHRA and CDR2 YSYEKL. Written as DNA, the CDR3 is TGCGCCAGCAGCCGTTTGGGGGGGAACACCGGGGAGCTGTTTTTT. Amino acid sequence: CASSRLGGNTGELFF.

The V gene is TRBV4-1, the J gene TRBJ2-3, with a tentative D call TRBD2 (7 bases). In germline, CDR1 is MGHRA, CDR2 YSYEKL. The V end lost 6 bases, the J end lost 2 bases, and 15 bases lay between the germline ends. The CDR3 runs 15 residues. The CDR3 bases are TGCGCCAGCAGGGCGGGGGCGATAAACACAGATACGCAGTATTTT. Protein: CASRAGAINTDTQYF.

V gene TRBV30 combines with J gene TRBJ1-1; 8 bases agree with TRBD1. Per germline, CDR1 GTSNPN and CDR2 SVGIG (reference sequence). The CDR3 extends over 14 amino acids. The V segment lost 2 bases and the J segment 7 bases; nucleotides outside the gene matches: 9. CDR3 in DNA: TGTGCCTGGAGTACGGGACAGGATGGGCGTGAAGCTTTCTTT. It is translated as CAWSTGQDGREAFF.

This clone was observed a few times. The genes are TRBV5-1 and TRBJ1-5, with a weak D call TRBD1 (6 bases). The CDR3 contains 16 residues. CDR1 SGHRS and CDR2 YFSETQ come from the germline V gene. V gave up 4 bases and J gave up 2 bases, with 16 bases separating them. This CDR3 is CASSPSPAGGNQPQHF. The CDR3 DNA is TGCGCCAGCAGCCCGTCTCCCGCAGGGGGCAATCAGCCCCAGCATTTT.

The chain employs TRBV4-1 and TRBJ1-1; 9 nucleotides line up with TRBD1. The V and J ends lost 4 bases and 5 bases, in that order; junction bases with no gene match: 8. Germline V lookup: CDR1 MGHRA, CDR2 YSYEKL. The CDR3 has 15 amino acids. In DNA form, the CDR3 reads TGCGCCAGCAGCCCCTTGGGACAGGGACGGACTGAAGCTTTCTTT. Residues: CASSPLGQGRTEAFF.

The chain uses TRBV4-1 and TRBJ2-3; 8 bases align to TRBD1. Losses at the gene ends were 0 bases for V and 5 bases for J; bases not matched to a gene: 4. This CDR3 comprises 15 residues. From germline, CDR1 is MGHRA and CDR2 YSYEKL. The CDR3 region is CASSQETGERDTQYF. For the CDR3, the DNA is TGCGCCAGCAGCCAAGAGACAGGGGAAAGAGATACGCAGTATTTT.

V gene TRBV5-6 combines with J gene TRBJ2-1; the D gene is possibly TRBD1 (5 bases). CDR1 and CDR2 from the germline V gene are SGHDT and YYEEEE. The CDR3 consists of 14 residues. V was cut by 0 bases and J by 6 bases, with 10 bases left in between. For the CDR3, the DNA is TGTGCCAGCAGCTTGGGGTGGGGCCGCAATGAGCAGTTCTTC. Translation gives CASSLGWGRNEQFF.

The genes are TRBV3-1 (or the pseudogene TRBV3-2) and TRBJ1-2; the match to TRBD1 covers 7 bases. The CDR3 is 15 residues long. Germline assignment: CDR1 LGHDT and CDR2 YNNKEL (reference sequence). Unmatched junction bases numbered 10, after V lost 8 bases and J lost 1 base. The CDR3 coding sequence is TGTGCCAGCGGGTCCGACAGGGCCTTTAACTATGGCTACACCTTC. As protein: CASGSDRAFNYGYTF.

The rearrangement uses TRBV4-1 and TRBJ2-3; D is undetermined. Germline V CDR1 and CDR2: MGHRA, YSYEKL. The CDR3 length is 18 residues. Trimming stripped 4 bases from V and 0 bases from J, with 20 bases between. The CDR3 nucleotides read TGCGCCAGCAGCCGATATCCTCTACCGGAGCTTAGCACAGATACGCAGTATTTT. Amino acids: CASSRYPLPELSTDTQYF.